The 9 T cell receptor beta chains given below trace back to one sample, sequenced in a study of T cells in Graves' hyperthyroidism and ophthalmopathy. TCR beta CDR3 regions were amplified from RNA. A first-round RT-PCR of the TCR CDR3 used the HTBI primer set. TCRdb re-called the multiplex PCR reads with MiXCR, one entry per CDR3 protein. Of over 450,000 distinct CDR3 sequences in the sample, over 15% were seen once. The sample comprised blood. The receptors derive from a woman between 18 and 30 years old with Graves' ophthalmopathy.

This chain uses TRBV7-8 with TRBJ2-7; D tentatively fits TRBD1 or TRBD2 (5 bases each). V gave up 5 bases and J gave up 3 bases, with 17 bases separating them. This CDR3 has 15 amino acids. The V gene's germline CDR1 is SGHVS and CDR2 FQNEAQ. The CDR3 nucleotides read TGTGCCAGCAGCATCGGGGCCCTTCCCGGCTACGAGCAGTACTTC. This encodes CASSIGALPGYEQYF.

This clonotype has at least ten counts. V usage is TRBV27 and J usage is TRBJ2-7; 11 bases are shared with TRBD1. Germline-derived CDR1 and CDR2 are MNHEY and SMNVEV (reference sequence). J was trimmed by 2 bases and V by 2 bases; bases with no gene match: 2. This CDR3 has 15 residues. CDR3 in amino acids: CASSLKGQGAYEQYF. DNA of the CDR3: TGTGCCAGCAGTTTAAAGGGACAGGGGGCCTACGAGCAGTACTTC.

This clonotype appeared many times. The J gene is TRBJ1-1, the V gene TRBV10-3; D remains ambiguous. From germline, CDR1 is ENHRY and CDR2 SYGVKD. The V gene lost 0 bases and the J gene lost 3 bases, with 11 bases spanning the gap. This CDR3 has 15 amino acids. DNA of the CDR3: TGTGCCATCAGTGAGTCGGCAGGCGGGGACACTGAAGCTTTCTTT. It encodes CAISESAGGDTEAFF.

Turning to this clonotype: The conserved phenylalanine or tryptophan is not found at the CDR3 terminus, so this likely reflects a read error. V and J are TRBV20-1 and TRBJ1-5; 10 positions match TRBD1. The germline gives CDR1 DFQATT, CDR2 SNEGSKA (reference sequence). V gave up 7 bases and J gave up 4 bases; unmatched junction bases: 4. The CDR3 sequence is 13 residues long. The CDR3 coding sequence is TGCAGTGGCGGGACAGGGGTGAATCAGCCCCAGCATCTT. It codes for CSGGTGVNQPQHL.

Written as DNA, the CDR3 is TGTGCCAGTAGTATAGTATCACAACCGAACACTGAAGCTTTCTTT. Its translation: CASSIVSQPNTEAFF. J is TRBJ1-1 and V is TRBV19, with D uncertain. Per the germline V gene, CDR1 is LNHDA and CDR2 is SQIVND (reference sequence). V was pared by 1 base and J by 1 base, with 10 bases between. This CDR3 contains 15 residues.

A few counts support this clonotype. A much larger clone differs by one base, so this may be a read error. V gene TRBV20-1 combines with J gene TRBJ2-1; tentative D call: TRBD2 (6 bases). The CDR3 consists of 14 residues. In germline, CDR1 is DFQATT, CDR2 SNEGSKA (reference sequence). V lost 3 bases, J lost 0 bases, and 9 bases lay in between. The CDR3 DNA reads as TGCAGTGCTAGTCCCGGGAGCTCCTACAATGAGCAGTTCTTC. The encoded protein is CSASPGSSYNEQFF.

A few counts support this clonotype. The chain's CDR3 is CASSQGQYNEQFF. The CDR3 nucleotides read TGTGCCAGCAGCCAAGGACAGTACAATGAGCAGTTCTTC. The rearrangement joins TRBV4-2 to TRBJ2-1, with a weak D call TRBD1 (5 bases). Germline V CDR1 and CDR2: LGHNA, YNFKEQ. Deletions cut 1 base from V and 4 bases from J, with 5 bases between. The CDR3 is 13 amino acids.

The gene calls are TRBV7-9 and TRBJ2-5, with no clear D. Per the germline V gene, CDR1 is SEHNR and CDR2 is FQNEAQ (reference sequence). The V gene lost 1 base and the J gene lost 2 bases, with 8 bases spanning the gap. The CDR3 runs to 14 residues. The chain's CDR3 is CASSLVVPQETQYF. CDR3 DNA sequence: TGTGCCAGCAGCTTAGTGGTGCCACAAGAGACCCAGTACTTC.

This chain links TRBV6-1 with TRBJ2-3, with 12 bases aligning to TRBD2. Trimming cost V 5 bases and J 5 bases; bases outside gene matches: 11. Germline-derived CDR1 and CDR2 are MNHNS and SASEGT. The CDR3 runs to 17 residues. The CDR3 protein is CASSTRRLAGVEDTQYF. For the CDR3, the DNA is TGTGCCAGCAGTACGAGACGACTAGCGGGAGTCGAAGATACGCAGTATTTT.